This is a list of T cell receptor beta chains from one sample in a study of T-cell memory formation after mild COVID-19. One entry per CDR3 protein, called by TCRdb with MiXCR from the 5' RACE reads. The sample contains approximately 150,000 distinct CDR3 sequences, roughly 14% of which appear only once. Sample: PBMCs or a T cell subset sorted from them (not recorded which). The receptor set was obtained from an adult woman who had mild COVID-19 (a few samples of this study predate the infection). Cell type and time point are not known. The CDR3 runs from the conserved cysteine through the conserved F or W. A D gene is named only where the DNA matches it firmly. Size is omitted from some rows. Given values are once, few, many or a class for expanded clones.

d_call: .; j_call: TRBJ2-3; v_call: TRBV13; clone_size: .; cdr3_aa: CASSVGTSSTDTQYF; cdr3_nt: TGTGCCAGCAGCGTAGGGACTTCTAGCACAGATACGCAGTATTTT
d_call: TRBD1; j_call: TRBJ1-2; v_call: TRBV20-1; clone_size: once; cdr3_aa: CSARTGYGYTF; cdr3_nt: TGCAGTGCTCGGACAGGGTACGGCTACACCTTC
d_call: TRBD2; j_call: TRBJ2-1; v_call: TRBV7-2; clone_size: many; cdr3_aa: CASSSSGEPYNEQFF; cdr3_nt: TGTGCCAGCAGCTCTAGCGGGGAGCCATACAATGAGCAGTTCTTC
d_call: TRBD2; j_call: TRBJ2-3; v_call: TRBV7-2; clone_size: .; cdr3_aa: CASSLVLAGFTDTQYF; cdr3_nt: TGTGCCAGCAGCTTAGTTCTAGCGGGATTCACAGATACGCAGTATTTT
d_call: .; j_call: TRBJ2-7; v_call: TRBV3-1; clone_size: few; cdr3_aa: CASSQDDYEQYF; cdr3_nt: TGTGCCAGCAGCCAAGACGACTACGAGCAGTACTTC
d_call: .; j_call: TRBJ1-1; v_call: TRBV13; clone_size: few; cdr3_aa: CASSSRLTGNTEAFF; cdr3_nt: TGTGCCAGCAGCTCCCGCCTGACAGGTAACACTGAAGCTTTCTTT
d_call: .; j_call: TRBJ1-1; v_call: TRBV7-9; clone_size: few; cdr3_aa: CASSQGTIEAFF; cdr3_nt: TGTGCCAGCAGCCAGGGAACCATTGAAGCTTTCTTT
d_call: TRBD2; j_call: TRBJ2-3; v_call: TRBV7-2; clone_size: .; cdr3_aa: CASSLVGGGTDTQYF; cdr3_nt: TGTGCCAGCAGCTTAGTGGGGGGAGGGACAGATACGCAGTATTTT
d_call: .; j_call: TRBJ2-3; v_call: TRBV7-3; clone_size: few; cdr3_aa: CASSARSTDTQYF; cdr3_nt: TGTGCCAGCAGCGCCCGTAGCACAGATACGCAGTATTTT
d_call: .; j_call: TRBJ2-2; v_call: TRBV5-1; clone_size: .; cdr3_aa: CASSLDRTVPANTGELFF; cdr3_nt: TGCGCCAGCAGCTTGGACCGGACAGTCCCCGCGAACACCGGGGAGCTGTTTTTT
d_call: TRBD2; j_call: TRBJ2-3; v_call: TRBV5-1; clone_size: many; cdr3_aa: CASSPVAGATDTQYF; cdr3_nt: TGCGCCAGCAGCCCTGTAGCGGGGGCCACAGATACGCAGTATTTT
d_call: .; j_call: TRBJ2-1; v_call: TRBV6-1; clone_size: once; cdr3_aa: CASPTTRGTYNEQFF; cdr3_nt: TGTGCCAGCCCTACCACGAGGGGGACCTACAATGAGCAGTTCTTC
d_call: .; j_call: TRBJ2-7; v_call: TRBV5-1; clone_size: few; cdr3_aa: CASSYQETLREQYF; cdr3_nt: TGCGCCAGCAGCTATCAGGAGACCCTAAGGGAGCAGTACTTC
d_call: .; j_call: TRBJ1-5; v_call: TRBV9; clone_size: few; cdr3_aa: CASSVHYGLNQPQHF; cdr3_nt: TGTGCCAGCAGCGTACATTACGGGCTCAATCAGCCCCAGCATTTT
d_call: TRBD2; j_call: TRBJ2-7; v_call: TRBV20-1; clone_size: few; cdr3_aa: CSARQRESEQYF; cdr3_nt: TGCAGTGCTAGACAGCGGGAAAGCGAGCAGTACTTC
d_call: .; j_call: TRBJ2-7; v_call: TRBV3-1; clone_size: many; cdr3_aa: CASSTSSYEQYF; cdr3_nt: TGTGCCAGCTCCACGAGCTCCTACGAGCAGTACTTC
d_call: .; j_call: TRBJ2-7; v_call: TRBV4-2; clone_size: few; cdr3_aa: CASSQGGGALGDPLEQYF; cdr3_nt: TGTGCCAGCAGCCAAGGAGGTGGGGCCCTAGGGGACCCACTCGAGCAGTACTTC
d_call: .; j_call: TRBJ2-3; v_call: TRBV5-1; clone_size: few; cdr3_aa: CASRPDSTSTDTQYF; cdr3_nt: TGCGCCAGCAGACCTGACAGTACAAGCACAGATACGCAGTATTTT
d_call: .; j_call: TRBJ2-1; v_call: TRBV2; clone_size: few; cdr3_aa: CATGIGLAINEQFF; cdr3_nt: TGTGCCACCGGCATCGGGCTAGCGATCAATGAGCAGTTCTTC
d_call: .; j_call: TRBJ2-2; v_call: TRBV6-4; clone_size: few; cdr3_aa: CASRGPTSPGELFF; cdr3_nt: TGTGCCAGCAGGGGCCCTACTAGCCCCGGGGAGCTGTTTTTT
d_call: .; j_call: TRBJ2-2; v_call: TRBV6-2/TRBV6-3; clone_size: few; cdr3_aa: CASSYFGANTGELFF; cdr3_nt: TGTGCCAGCAGTTATTTCGGTGCTAACACCGGGGAGCTGTTTTTT
d_call: TRBD2; j_call: TRBJ2-1; v_call: TRBV12-3/TRBV12-4; clone_size: few; cdr3_aa: CASSSPGLAGAGEQFF; cdr3_nt: TGTGCCAGCAGTTCGCCGGGACTAGCGGGAGCTGGTGAGCAGTTCTTC
d_call: TRBD2; j_call: TRBJ2-7; v_call: TRBV7-2; clone_size: .; cdr3_aa: CASSRGLADYEQYF; cdr3_nt: TGTGCCAGCAGCAGAGGACTAGCGGATTACGAGCAGTACTTC
d_call: .; j_call: TRBJ2-2; v_call: TRBV7-8; clone_size: few; cdr3_aa: CASTSSANTGELFF; cdr3_nt: TGTGCCAGCACCTCTAGCGCGAACACCGGGGAGCTGTTTTTT
d_call: .; j_call: TRBJ2-2; v_call: TRBV24-1; clone_size: many; cdr3_aa: CATSETGSTGELFF; cdr3_nt: TGTGCCACCAGTGAAACAGGGTCCACCGGGGAGCTGTTTTTT
d_call: .; j_call: TRBJ2-1; v_call: TRBV12-3/TRBV12-4; clone_size: .; cdr3_aa: CASSRRDDEQFF; cdr3_nt: TGTGCCAGCAGTCGCCGGGACGATGAGCAGTTCTTC
d_call: .; j_call: TRBJ1-2; v_call: TRBV30; clone_size: .; cdr3_aa: CAWSVTNYGYTF; cdr3_nt: TGTGCCTGGAGTGTCACCAACTATGGCTACACCTTC
d_call: .; j_call: TRBJ2-6; v_call: TRBV7-2; clone_size: few; cdr3_aa: CASSLQGSLNVLTF; cdr3_nt: TGTGCCAGCAGCTTACAGGGATCCCTCAACGTCCTGACTTTC
d_call: .; j_call: TRBJ1-5; v_call: TRBV28; clone_size: .; cdr3_aa: CASNLLRGQPQHF; cdr3_nt: TGTGCCTCCAATCTTCTGCGGGGTCAGCCCCAGCATTTT
d_call: TRBD2; j_call: TRBJ2-5; v_call: TRBV5-1; clone_size: few; cdr3_aa: CASMGRLAGNQETQYF; cdr3_nt: TGCGCCAGCATGGGGCGCCTAGCGGGGAATCAAGAGACCCAGTACTTC
d_call: .; j_call: TRBJ2-1; v_call: TRBV4-3; clone_size: .; cdr3_aa: CASSQTTGGREKFF; cdr3_nt: TGCGCCAGCAGCCAGACGACTGGCGGGCGCGAGAAGTTCTTC
d_call: .; j_call: TRBJ1-1; v_call: TRBV7-9; clone_size: once; cdr3_aa: CASSLVGQNTEAFF; cdr3_nt: TGTGCCAGCAGCTTAGTAGGCCAGAACACTGAAGCTTTCTTT
d_call: .; j_call: TRBJ1-2; v_call: TRBV3-1; clone_size: .; cdr3_aa: CASSRPGVYGYTF; cdr3_nt: TGTGCCAGCAGCCGCCCAGGGGTCTATGGCTACACCTTC
d_call: .; j_call: TRBJ2-7; v_call: TRBV19; clone_size: few; cdr3_aa: CASSIAQTYEQYF; cdr3_nt: TGTGCCAGTAGTATAGCGCAGACCTACGAGCAGTACTTC
d_call: .; j_call: TRBJ1-5; v_call: TRBV5-5; clone_size: few; cdr3_aa: CASNIDNQPQHF; cdr3_nt: TGTGCCAGCAACATAGATAATCAGCCCCAGCATTTT
d_call: .; j_call: TRBJ2-7; v_call: TRBV12-3/TRBV12-4; clone_size: many; cdr3_aa: CATRPASSYEQYF; cdr3_nt: TGTGCCACCCGACCCGCGAGCTCCTACGAGCAGTACTTC
d_call: .; j_call: TRBJ1-2; v_call: TRBV2; clone_size: .; cdr3_aa: CASRDGHADGYTF; cdr3_nt: TGTGCCAGCAGAGACGGACACGCCGATGGCTACACCTTC
d_call: .; j_call: TRBJ2-7; v_call: TRBV12-3/TRBV12-4; clone_size: .; cdr3_aa: CASSPPGGAYEQYF; cdr3_nt: TGTGCCAGCAGTCCTCCTGGGGGCGCGTACGAGCAGTACTTC
d_call: .; j_call: TRBJ1-4; v_call: TRBV4-2; clone_size: few; cdr3_aa: CASSQEGDEKLFF; cdr3_nt: TGTGCCAGCAGCCAAGAGGGGGATGAAAAACTGTTTTTT
d_call: TRBD2; j_call: TRBJ2-5; v_call: TRBV5-1; clone_size: few; cdr3_aa: CASSLRLAGETQYF; cdr3_nt: TGCGCCAGCAGCTTGAGGCTAGCGGGGGAGACCCAGTACTTC
d_call: .; j_call: TRBJ2-5; v_call: TRBV12-3/TRBV12-4; clone_size: .; cdr3_aa: CASSRDVHGGETQYF; cdr3_nt: TGTGCCAGCAGTCGGGACGTCCATGGGGGAGAGACCCAGTACTTC
d_call: .; j_call: TRBJ2-1; v_call: TRBV29-1; clone_size: .; cdr3_aa: CSVSGESSYNEQFF; cdr3_nt: TGCAGCGTCTCAGGGGAGAGCTCCTACAATGAGCAGTTCTTC
d_call: TRBD1; j_call: TRBJ2-5; v_call: TRBV7-9; clone_size: .; cdr3_aa: CASSFNRGPETQYF; cdr3_nt: TGTGCCAGCAGCTTCAACAGGGGGCCGGAGACCCAGTACTTC
d_call: .; j_call: TRBJ2-1; v_call: TRBV9; clone_size: few; cdr3_aa: CASSATQGYSNEQFF; cdr3_nt: TGTGCCAGCAGTGCTACTCAGGGTTATAGCAATGAGCAGTTCTTC
d_call: .; j_call: TRBJ2-7; v_call: TRBV12-3/TRBV12-4; clone_size: many; cdr3_aa: CASSLTGYTYEQYF; cdr3_nt: TGTGCCAGCAGCCTCACAGGGTACACCTACGAGCAGTACTTC